The rows below give T cell receptor beta chains drawn from one sample of a study of cytomegalovirus exposure and HLA in healthy donors. This table comes from immunoSEQ multiplex PCR, and its TCRdb copy is limited to in-frame clones, with some not included. The table records some 120,000 clones, 77% of them present only once. The source material was PBMCs. The receptor set was obtained from a man aged 18 to 29 in good health and CMV-seropositive. The CDR3 runs from the conserved cysteine through the conserved F or W. D genes are given only for firm matches. Rows give clone size only sometimes, using once, few, many, or a class for an expanded clone.

TRBJ2-7,.,TRBD1,TRBV29-1,CSAVTTGGWSYEQYF,TGCAGCGCCGTAACGACAGGGGGATGGTCCTACGAGCAGTACTTC
TRBJ2-2,.,.,TRBV5-6,CASSLDGYREATGELFF,TGTGCCAGCAGCTTGGATGGTTACAGGGAAGCCACCGGGGAGCTGTTTTTT
TRBJ2-5,.,.,TRBV9,CASSVSSGTYLGETQYF,TGTGCCAGCAGCGTCTCCTCCGGGACTTATCTAGGGGAGACCCAGTACTTC
TRBJ1-1,.,.,TRBV18,CASSPLGEAEAFF,TGTGCCAGCTCACCACTTGGGGAGGCTGAAGCTTTCTTT
TRBJ2-1,.,TRBD2,TRBV6-1,CATRTSGTSELF,TGTGCCACCAGGACTAGCGGGACTTCCGAGCTCTTC
TRBJ1-5,.,.,TRBV5-6,CASSLAGSISNQPQHF,TGTGCCAGCAGCCTTGCGGGAAGTATTAGCAATCAGCCCCAGCATTTT
TRBJ1-2,.,.,TRBV28,CASSTGNNYGYTF,TGTGCCAGCAGCACCGGGAACAACTATGGCTACACCTTC
TRBJ2-1,.,.,TRBV6-6,CASSPQGYNEQFF,TGTGCCAGCAGCCCACAGGGCTACAATGAGCAGTTCTTC
TRBJ2-3,few,TRBD2,TRBV10-1,CASSEFSASGNTDTQYF,TGCGCCAGCAGTGAATTCTCCGCTAGCGGGAACACAGATACGCAGTATTTT
TRBJ1-2,.,TRBD1,TRBV29-1,CSVARQGANYGYTF,TGCAGCGTGGCTAGACAGGGGGCTAACTATGGCTACACCTTC
TRBJ1-3,.,TRBD1,TRBV6-5,CASSYLGQGRGNTIYF,TGTGCCAGCAGTTACCTGGGACAGGGTAGAGGAAACACCATATATTTT
TRBJ1-2,.,.,TRBV5-1,CASSLSGIGGGYTF,TGCGCCAGCAGCTTGTCCGGGATTGGTGGTGGCTACACCTTC
TRBJ1-2,.,.,TRBV29-1,CSVDGDKVDYGYTF,TGCAGCGTTGATGGGGACAAGGTAGACTATGGCTACACCTTC
TRBJ1-3,.,.,TRBV5-1,CASSLEAETGRNTIYF,TGCGCCAGCAGCTTGGAGGCCGAGACAGGAAGAAACACCATATATTTT
TRBJ1-1,.,.,TRBV29-1,CSVEIDAAEAFF,TGCAGCGTAGAGATTGACGCGGCTGAAGCTTTCTTT
TRBJ1-4,.,.,TRBV7-9,CSSSLAGRVRANEKLFF,TGTTCCAGCAGCTTGGCTGGCAGGGTACGGGCTAATGAAAAACTGTTTTTT
TRBJ1-1,.,.,TRBV6-4,CASSPGGTAEAFF,TGTGCCAGCAGTCCAGGAGGGACTGCTGAAGCTTTCTTT
TRBJ2-6,.,TRBD2,TRBV4-1,CASSPGLAGGPGANGLTF,TGCGCCAGCAGCCCGGGACTAGCGGGGGGGCCTGGGGCCAACGGCCTGACTTTC
TRBJ2-2,.,TRBD2,TRBV5-1,CASSLAAGLAGAGELFF,TGCGCCAGCAGCTTGGCAGCGGGACTAGCGGGAGCCGGGGAGCTGTTTTTT
TRBJ1-3,.,TRBD1,TRBV9,CASSPTTGKKGTIYF,TGTGCCAGCAGCCCTACGACAGGGAAGAAGGGCACCATATATTTT
TRBJ2-7,.,TRBD1,TRBV5-8,CASSRTGGTYEQYF,TGTGCCAGCAGCCGGACAGGGGGCACTTACGAGCAGTACTTC
TRBJ2-4,.,.,TRBV2,CASRRFGKNIQYF,TGTGCCAGTCGTAGATTCGGCAAAAACATTCAGTACTTC
TRBJ2-1,.,.,TRBV9,CASSVERVNEQFF,TGTGCCAGCAGCGTAGAGAGGGTTAATGAGCAGTTCTTC
TRBJ2-2,few,TRBD2,TRBV7-8,CASSLVGLAGGPTGELFF,TGTGCCAGCAGCTTAGTCGGCCTAGCGGGGGGGCCTACCGGGGAGCTGTTTTTT
TRBJ1-3,.,TRBD1,TRBV9,CASRRQGQDTIYF,TGTGCCAGCAGGAGACAGGGTCAGGACACCATATATTTT
TRBJ1-6,.,.,TRBV5-5,CASSPDSDSPLHF,TGTGCCAGCAGCCCGGACAGTGATTCACCCCTCCACTTT
TRBJ2-7,few,.,TRBV29-1,CSVTTGYEQYF,TGCAGCGTGACGACAGGCTACGAGCAGTACTTC
TRBJ1-1,.,.,TRBV10-3,CAISESRPPGRVTEAFF,TGTGCCATCAGTGAGTCGAGGCCCCCAGGGAGGGTCACTGAAGCTTTCTTT
TRBJ2-1,once,TRBD2,TRBV25-1,CASSLAGGSYNEQFF,TGTGCCAGCAGTCTGGCGGGGGGCTCCTACAATGAGCAGTTCTTC
TRBJ1-2,.,TRBD1,TRBV6-5,CASRGQGAIYGYTF,TGTGCCAGCAGAGGACAGGGAGCGATCTATGGCTACACCTTC
TRBJ2-7,once,.,TRBV5-1,CASSPQVRSCEQYF,TGCGCCAGCAGCCCCCAGGTGAGATCCTGCGAGCAGTACTTC
TRBJ1-3,.,.,TRBV18,CASSPQGTTGNTIYF,TGTGCCAGCTCACCCCAGGGGACTACTGGAAACACCATATATTTT
TRBJ1-3,.,.,TRBV7-2,CASSLEMSSGNTIYF,TGTGCCAGCAGCTTAGAAATGAGCTCTGGAAACACCATATATTTT
TRBJ2-7,.,.,TRBV6-1,CASSPSRVGFHEQYF,TGTGCCAGCAGCCCTTCCAGGGTCGGATTCCACGAGCAGTACTTC
TRBJ2-1,.,TRBD2,TRBV9,CASSGFGTTNNEQFF,TGTGCCAGCAGCGGTTTTGGGACTACTAACAATGAGCAGTTCTTC
TRBJ2-1,.,.,TRBV30,CAWDTRSYNEQFF,TGTGCCTGGGACACACGGTCCTACAATGAGCAGTTCTTC
TRBJ1-1,.,TRBD1,TRBV4-1,CASSPGAGGGTEAFF,TGCGCCAGCAGCCCCGGGGCAGGGGGTGGCACTGAAGCTTTCTTT
TRBJ2-5,.,.,TRBV7-8,CASSQPGRRSPQETQYF,TGTGCCAGCAGCCAACCCGGAAGGCGGAGCCCTCAAGAGACCCAGTACTTC
TRBJ1-2,.,.,TRBV28,CASSTGIYGYTF,TGTGCCAGCAGTACGGGGATCTATGGCTACACCTTC
TRBJ2-1,.,TRBD2,TRBV14,CASSQLVRGAQDEQFF,TGTGCCAGCAGCCAACTCGTGCGGGGGGCCCAGGATGAGCAGTTCTTC
TRBJ2-7,.,TRBD1,TRBV7-9,CASSQGTGGYEQYF,TGTGCCAGCAGCCAAGGGACAGGGGGTTACGAGCAGTACTTC
TRBJ2-7,.,TRBD2,TRBV27,CASSLASGRVYEQYF,TGTGCCAGCAGTTTAGCTAGCGGGAGGGTCTACGAGCAGTACTTC
TRBJ1-5,.,.,TRBV13,CASSLDGQPQHF,TGTGCCAGCAGCTTAGACGGTCAGCCCCAGCATTTT
TRBJ2-7,once,TRBD2,TRBV7-8,CASSLGGSGNYEQYF,TGTGCCAGCAGCTTGGGAGGGAGTGGGAACTACGAGCAGTACTTC
TRBJ2-1,.,TRBD1,TRBV6-4,CASRGDSSYNEQFF,TGTGCCAGCAGAGGGGACAGCTCCTACAATGAGCAGTTCTTC
TRBJ1-1,.,.,TRBV10-3,CAISEQGNTEAFF,TGTGCCATCAGTGAGCAGGGAAACACTGAAGCTTTCTTT